These 10 T cell receptor beta chains were sequenced from one sample in a study of blood T cell repertoires in COVID-19. Clones were read by immunoSEQ multiplex PCR, and TCRdb kept only the in-frame ones, dropping some. The data show around 380,000 clones, roughly 86% seen once. The sequenced sample was PBMCs or T cells enriched from blood (not recorded which). The receptors shown here come from a man aged 25-45 years who had recovered from COVID-19.

V usage is TRBV6-2 or TRBV6-3 and J usage is TRBJ2-2, with 7 bases lining up with TRBD2. The CDR3 covers 14 residues. CDR1 is MNHEY and CDR2 is SVGEGT in the germline V gene. Trimming at V came to 4 bases and at J to 5 bases, leaving 4 bases not matched to a gene. As DNA, the CDR3 is TGTGCCAGCAGTTCCGAACTAGCGACCGGGGAGCTGTTTTTT. The encoded protein is CASSSELATGELFF.

V is TRBV6-1 and J is TRBJ2-7; no reliable D call. V was trimmed by 2 bases and J by 11 bases, leaving 10 bases between them. Germline V gene sequence: CDR1 MNHNS, CDR2 SASEGT. CDR3 size: 11 residues. The CDR3 DNA is TGTGCCAGCAGTGAACAGGCAGTAGAGTACTTC. This sequence encodes CASSEQAVEYF.

This rearrangement joins TRBV10-1 to TRBJ1-1; a possible D gene is TRBD1 (6 bases). The CDR3 has 15 amino acids. Germline V gene data show CDR1 as WNHNN and CDR2 as SYGVQD (reference sequence). V lost 6 bases to trimming and J lost 3 bases, with 17 bases between them. The CDR3 loop is CASSPWGRGDTEAFF. CDR3 nucleotides: TGCGCCAGCAGCCCCTGGGGGCGAGGGGACACTGAAGCTTTCTTT.

The chain uses TRBV19 and TRBJ1-5, with 8 bases identical to TRBD1. Germline CDR1 and CDR2: LNHDA and SQIVND (reference sequence). Losses at the gene ends were 10 bases for V and 6 bases for J; bases not matched to a gene: 8. The CDR3 has 13 amino acids. CDR3 in DNA: TGTGCCACTAAAGACAGGGGAACTCAGCCCCAGCATTTT. This gives the protein CATKDRGTQPQHF.

This chain connects TRBV27 to TRBJ2-3; 8 bases align to TRBD1. V dropped 6 bases and J dropped 1; count of bases not matched to a gene: 9. The CDR3 is made up of 16 amino acids. Germline CDR1 reads MNHEY; CDR2 reads SMNVEV (reference sequence). The DNA for the CDR3 is TGTGCCAGCAGGCCTTTCGAGACAGGGGGCACAGATACGCAGTATTTT. The encoded protein is CASRPFETGGTDTQYF.

This chain links TRBV27 with TRBJ2-3, with a possible D match to TRBD2 (7 bases). Germline assignment: CDR1 MNHEY and CDR2 SMNVEV (reference sequence). The CDR3 is 14 amino acids. V lost 4 bases, J lost 6 bases, and 14 bases lay in between. CDR3 nucleotides: TGTGCCAGCAGTTGGGGGGGGCGCGGGGATACGCAGTATTTT. Translated, it gives CASSWGGRGDTQYF.

In its sample, this clone was seen a few times. J is TRBJ2-3 and V is TRBV5-4; a weak D match, TRBD2 (5 bases). Germline assignment: CDR1 SGHNT and CDR2 YYREEE (reference sequence). Trimming took 0 bases from V and 3 from J, leaving 14 bases between them. This CDR3 comprises 16 residues. CDR3 loop: CASSLDPLGGTDTQYF. CDR3 in DNA: TGTGCCAGCAGCTTGGATCCCTTAGGAGGAACAGATACGCAGTATTTT. The whole variable domain, filled in from reference TRBV5-4 and TRBJ2-3, reads ETGVTQSPTHLIKTRGQQVTLRCSSQSGHNTVSWYQQALGQGPQFIFQYYREEENGRGNFPPRFSGLQFPNYSSELNVNALELDDSALYLCASSLDPLGGTDTQYFGPGTRLTVL.

This chain uses TRBV29-1 with TRBJ2-3, with TRBD2 matching over 14 bases. J was trimmed by 6 bases and V by 6 bases; bases with no gene match: 5. Germline V gene sequence: CDR1 SQVTM, CDR2 ANQGSEA. The CDR3 contains 14 residues. In DNA, the CDR3 is TGCAGCGTACGACTAGCGGGGGGGCTGGATACGCAGTATTTT. Its protein is CSVRLAGGLDTQYF.

V gene TRBV11-2 combines with J gene TRBJ2-7, with TRBD1 matching over 7 bases. Trimming cost V 4 bases and J 5 bases; bases outside gene matches: 8. Germline CDR1 and CDR2: SGHAT and FQNNGV. This CDR3 is 14 amino acids long. The CDR3 DNA follows: TGTGCCAGCAGCTCGAACAGGGGCCGCCACGAGCAGTACTTC. Translated: CASSSNRGRHEQYF.

This clone was counted only a few times. The chain carries TRBV4-2 and TRBJ2-1; possible D gene TRBD2, 6 bases. CDR1 LGHNA and CDR2 YNFKEQ come from the germline V gene. V was clipped by 0 bases and J by 0 bases, with 9 bases between them. This CDR3 has 16 amino acids. The CDR3 reads CASSQDGGASYNEQFF. CDR3 nucleotides: TGTGCCAGCAGCCAAGATGGCGGGGCCTCCTACAATGAGCAGTTCTTC.